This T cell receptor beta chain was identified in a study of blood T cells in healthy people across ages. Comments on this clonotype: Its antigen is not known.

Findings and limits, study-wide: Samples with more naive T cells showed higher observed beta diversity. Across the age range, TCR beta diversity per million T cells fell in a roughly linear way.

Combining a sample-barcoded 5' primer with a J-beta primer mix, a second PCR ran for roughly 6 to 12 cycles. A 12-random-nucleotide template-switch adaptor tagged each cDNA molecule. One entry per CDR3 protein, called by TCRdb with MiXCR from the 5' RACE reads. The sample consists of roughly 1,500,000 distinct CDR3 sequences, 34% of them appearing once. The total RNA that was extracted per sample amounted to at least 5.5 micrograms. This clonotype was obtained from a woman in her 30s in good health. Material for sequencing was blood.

CDR3 DNA sequence: TGCAGTGGGGTGGACAGGGGCTCCTACGAGCAGTACTTC. Its translation is CSGVDRGSYEQYF. The V and J genes are TRBV20-1 and TRBJ2-7, with 9 bases that match TRBD1. V lost 7 bases, J lost 0 bases, and 4 bases stayed unmatched. CDR3 length: 13 residues. Germline V gives CDR1 DFQATT, CDR2 SNEGSKA (reference sequence).